These 24 T cell receptor beta chains share one sample of origin, sequenced in a study of early stage breast cancer tumors. The assay was immunoSEQ multiplex PCR, and TCRdb's table has in-frame clones only and misses some. The data show under 30,000 clones, with approximately 72% seen just once and around 34% held by the top ten. Sequencing used blood. Source of these receptors: a person aged 45-60 years with breast cancer.

The rearrangement links TRBV9 to TRBJ2-3; D gene unclear. Germline assignment: CDR1 SGDLS and CDR2 YYNGEE. The CDR3 length is 13 residues. Trimming cost V 0 bases and J 2 bases, with 4 bases left between them. As DNA, the CDR3 is TGTGCCAGCAGCGTAGATGTCACAGATACGCAGTATTTT. Its protein product is CASSVDVTDTQYF.

The V gene is TRBV19, the J gene TRBJ1-2; the D gene is possibly TRBD1 (6 bases). Germline CDR1 is LNHDA and CDR2 is SQIVND (reference sequence). V was shortened by 3 bases and J by 3 bases, with 11 bases between the two germline ends. This CDR3 contains 14 residues. The CDR3, as DNA: TGTGCCAGTAGTATCACGGGGGCTGACTATGGCTACACCTTC. Translated, it gives CASSITGADYGYTF.

This clone was recorded once. The gene calls are TRBV9 and TRBJ1-1, with unresolved D. From germline, CDR1 is SGDLS and CDR2 YYNGEE. The CDR3 spans 16 residues. The V end was cut by 0 bases, the J end by 0 bases, with 12 bases between. The CDR3 bases are TGTGCCAGCAGCGTAGTCCCAGGAACTATGAACACTGAAGCTTTCTTT. It codes for CASSVVPGTMNTEAFF.

This sequence joins TRBV7-8 and TRBJ2-7; 7 bases are a match to TRBD1. Germline lookup yields CDR1 SGHVS and CDR2 FQNEAQ. J gave up 3 bases and V 0 bases, and 8 bases lay outside the gene matches. The CDR3 is 16 amino acids. The CDR3 spells CASSLAHVGTDYEQYF. The CDR3 DNA sequence: TGTGCCAGCAGCTTAGCGCATGTAGGGACAGACTACGAGCAGTACTTC.

The chain couples TRBV30 to TRBJ1-5, with no clear D. The germline CDR1 and CDR2 sequences are GTSNPN and SVGIG (reference sequence). This CDR3 is 13 amino acids long. Trimming left V 0 bases short and J 4 bases short, with 7 bases between. CDR3 DNA: TGTGCCTGGAGTGTGGGTTTGAATCAGCCCCAGCATTTT. Encoded protein: CAWSVGLNQPQHF.

The chain carries TRBV6-5 and TRBJ1-5; 7 bases line up with TRBD1. Trimming cost V 7 bases and J 7 bases; bases outside gene matches: 10. The CDR3 contains 14 residues. Germline lookup yields CDR1 MNHEY and CDR2 SVGAGI. The DNA for the CDR3 is TGTGCCAGCAACCTCGACAGGGAAAACCAGCCCCAGCATTTT. It encodes CASNLDRENQPQHF.

V usage is TRBV7-8 and J usage is TRBJ2-4; D tentatively reads TRBD1 or TRBD2 (5 bases each). V dropped 3 bases and J dropped 5 bases, with 17 bases sitting between them. The CDR3 loop spans 16 amino acids. CDR1 SGHVS and CDR2 FQNEAQ come from the germline V gene. Here the CDR3 reads CASSFPGTSNENIQYF. For the CDR3, the DNA is TGTGCCAGCAGCTTCCCCGGGACCTCCAACGAAAACATTCAGTACTTC.

This clone has more than one count but fewer than ten. This chain uses TRBV15 with TRBJ2-5; weak D call: TRBD2 (6 bases). Germline CDR1 reads LNHNV; CDR2 reads YYDKDF (reference sequence). The ends were cut back, 5 bases at V and 5 bases at J, with 15 bases in the middle. The CDR3 consists of 14 residues. CDR3 sequence: CATSQEDYTETQYF. The CDR3 nucleotides read TGTGCCACCAGCCAAGAGGACTATACGGAGACCCAGTACTTC.

The chain is built from TRBV5-1 and TRBJ2-2; possibly TRBD1 for D (6 bases). Germline loops: CDR1 SGHRS, CDR2 YFSETQ. This CDR3 is built from 15 residues. V gave up 3 bases and J gave up 0 bases, with 9 bases separating them. The CDR3 here is CASSWGTTNTGELFF. The CDR3 DNA is TGCGCCAGCAGCTGGGGGACAACGAACACCGGGGAGCTGTTTTTT.

The chain is built from TRBV14 and TRBJ2-2; D is unclear. Trimming took off 4 bases at V and 4 bases at J, with 7 bases between the two ends. The CDR3 is 13 residues long. Looked up from germline, CDR1 is SGHDN and CDR2 is FVKESK. Here the CDR3 reads CASSPGPTGELFF. Here the CDR3 DNA reads TGTGCCAGCAGCCCCGGCCCCACCGGGGAGCTGTTTTTT.

This chain connects TRBV15 to TRBJ1-2; possible D gene TRBD1, 5 bases. The CDR3 runs to 17 residues. V dropped 5 bases and J dropped 2 bases, with 21 bases sitting between them. Germline-derived CDR1 and CDR2 are LNHNV and YYDKDF (reference sequence). The CDR3 nucleotides are TGTGCCACCAGCCCCCGCGGTTTGGCAGGGCGGAACTATGGCTACACCTTC. It codes for CATSPRGLAGRNYGYTF.

This sequence joins TRBV25-1 and TRBJ1-4; tentatively, D is TRBD1 (6 bases). The germline gives CDR1 MGHDK, CDR2 SYGVNS. The ends were cut back, 4 bases at V and 0 bases at J, with 12 bases in the middle. This CDR3 spans 16 amino acids. CDR3 DNA sequence: TGTGCCAGCAGTGGCAGGGGATATGCAACTAATGAAAAACTGTTTTTT. Its protein is CASSGRGYATNEKLFF.

The chain combines TRBV10-3 with TRBJ1-1; no reliable D call. V was cut by 0 bases and J by 11 bases, with 16 bases left in between. The CDR3 has 14 residues. CDR1 and CDR2 from the germline V gene are ENHRY and SYGVKD. CDR3 in amino acids: CAISESPSKGFAFF. In nucleotides, the CDR3 is TGTGCCATCAGTGAGTCTCCGAGCAAGGGCTTCGCTTTCTTT.

The gene calls are TRBV6-4 and TRBJ2-1; TRBD2 matches at 13 bases. This CDR3 is 14 amino acids long. Germline assignment: CDR1 MRHNA and CDR2 SNTAGT. The ends lost 4 bases at V and 6 bases at J; junction bases unmatched: 0. The CDR3 protein is CASSGTSGSNEQFF. The CDR3 nucleotides are TGTGCCAGCAGTGGGACTAGCGGGAGCAATGAGCAGTTCTTC.

This clone was seen more than once but under ten times. The gene calls are TRBV2 and TRBJ2-2; no definite D call. CDR1 is SNHLY and CDR2 is FYNNEI in the germline V gene. The ends were cut back, 3 bases at V and 5 bases at J, with 16 bases in the middle. The CDR3 has 16 residues. DNA of the CDR3: TGTGCCAGCAGTGATTTGCGGAGCGATCCTACCGGGGAGCTGTTTTTT. Translation gives CASSDLRSDPTGELFF.

The J gene is TRBJ2-7, the V gene TRBV11-2, with TRBD2 identical over 11 bases. Germline-derived CDR1 and CDR2 are SGHAT and FQNNGV. CDR3 length: 15 amino acids. V was pared by 1 base and J by 4 bases, with 3 bases of the junction left unmatched. CDR3 protein: CASSLGGTSGYEQYF. CDR3 DNA: TGTGCCAGCAGCTTAGGGGGGACTAGCGGATACGAGCAGTACTTC.

The genes are TRBV2 and TRBJ2-2; weak D call: TRBD1 (6 bases). The germline V gene has CDR1 SNHLY and CDR2 FYNNEI. Trimming left V 3 bases short and J 6 bases short, with 11 bases between. The CDR3 is 14 residues long. The DNA of the CDR3 is TGTGCCAGCAGTGACAGCCCAGGGGCCGGGGAGCTGTTTTTT. Translating gives CASSDSPGAGELFF.

The rearrangement uses TRBV6-6 and TRBJ2-5; 7 nucleotides agree with TRBD2. V trimming: 7 bases; J trimming: 1 base; junction bases outside the gene matches: 6. The CDR3 spans 14 residues. Per germline, CDR1 MNHNY and CDR2 SVGAGI (reference sequence). This CDR3 reads CASTSGSAQETQYF. CDR3 bases: TGTGCCAGCACTAGCGGAAGCGCCCAAGAGACCCAGTACTTC.

The V and J genes are TRBV29-1 and TRBJ2-1; D is ambiguous. V dropped 1 base and J dropped 3 bases, with 10 bases sitting between them. The CDR3 covers 14 residues. Germline loops: CDR1 SQVTM, CDR2 ANQGSEA. CDR3 sequence (DNA): TGCAGCGTTGAAGGAGACAACCGCTACAATGAGCAGTTCTTC. It is translated as CSVEGDNRYNEQFF.

This clone was seen only a few times. The rearrangement links TRBV12-5 to TRBJ2-3; unclear D gene. The CDR3 loop spans 15 amino acids. Germline values: CDR1 LGHNT, CDR2 FRNRAP. V lost 6 bases to trimming and J lost 2 bases, with 15 bases between them. The CDR3 is CASGSPESATDTQYF. The DNA of the CDR3 is TGTGCTAGTGGCTCCCCGGAATCTGCCACAGATACGCAGTATTTT.

This rearrangement joins TRBV6-1 to TRBJ2-6; D remains unclear. Germline V gene lookup returns CDR1 MNHNS and CDR2 SASEGT. The V gene lost 1 base and the J gene lost 1 base, with 8 bases spanning the gap. The CDR3 sequence is 16 residues long. As DNA, the CDR3 is TGTGCCAGCAGTGAAGACGGCAGATCTGGGGCCAACGTCCTGACTTTC. It is translated as CASSEDGRSGANVLTF.

This clone turned up a few times. The genes are TRBV5-6 and TRBJ2-7; TRBD2 aligns across 10 bases. Per germline, CDR1 SGHDT and CDR2 YYEEEE. This CDR3 comprises 14 residues. J lost 3 bases, V lost 2 bases, and 2 bases had no gene match. The CDR3 here is CASSFWTSGYEQYF. DNA of the CDR3: TGTGCCAGCAGCTTTTGGACTAGCGGCTACGAGCAGTACTTC.

This chain links TRBV21-1 with TRBJ2-1; the table's D call of TRBD2 was not tested on the DNA. TRBV21-1 represents a pseudogene. The CDR3 runs to 10 residues. CDR3 loop: CASVVFEQFF. The CDR3 DNA reads TGTGCCAGCGTCGTGTTCGAGCAGTTCTTC.

This rearrangement joins TRBV9 to TRBJ2-7; TRBD2 might be the D (5 bases). V lost 2 bases, J lost 2 bases, and 14 bases lay in between. The CDR3 extends over 15 amino acids. Germline V CDR1 and CDR2: SGDLS, YYNGEE. The DNA of the CDR3 is TGTGCCAGCAGCGTGAGGGCGGAATCTCCCTACGAGCAGTACTTC. The encoded protein is CASSVRAESPYEQYF.